This T cell receptor (beta chain) was identified during a study of cytomegalovirus exposure and HLA in healthy donors. Study-level results: In vitro experiments confirmed that three CMV-associated chains were specific for CMV antigens. That first-cohort TCR clusters tended to co-occur in the 100 to 150 validation repertoires was found in a later analysis. Rarity held for most TCR sequences, but there were some public TCRs that occurred in many donors.

TCRdb's table, derived via immunoSEQ multiplex PCR, lists solely in-frame clones and lacks some. The sample has some 200,000 clones, around 81% seen once; the top ten hold 2.5% to 3.5%. As regards this clone: Its specificity is unknown.

Per the germline V gene, CDR1 is LGHNA and CDR2 is YNFKEQ. The CDR3 is 15 residues long. V gave up 0 bases and J gave up 2 bases, with 11 bases separating them. V and J are TRBV4-2 and TRBJ2-7, with D hard to call. The sequence came from a woman in her late teens or twenties in good health and CMV-seropositive. Sequencing was performed on PBMCs. As DNA, the CDR3 is TGTGCCAGCAGCCAAGATTTTACCAGTACCTACGAGCAGTACTTC. Residues: CASSQDFTSTYEQYF.